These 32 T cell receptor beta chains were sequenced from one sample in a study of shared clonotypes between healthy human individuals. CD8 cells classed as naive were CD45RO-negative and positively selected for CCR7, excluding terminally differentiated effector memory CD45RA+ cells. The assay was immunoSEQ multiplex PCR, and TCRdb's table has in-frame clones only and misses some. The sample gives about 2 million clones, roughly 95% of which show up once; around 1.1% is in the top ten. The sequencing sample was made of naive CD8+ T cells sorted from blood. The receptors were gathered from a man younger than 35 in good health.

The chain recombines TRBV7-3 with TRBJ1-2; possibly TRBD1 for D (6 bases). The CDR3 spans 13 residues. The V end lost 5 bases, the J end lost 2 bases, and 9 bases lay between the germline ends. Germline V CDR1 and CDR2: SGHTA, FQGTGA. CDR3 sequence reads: CASSPDSNYGYTF. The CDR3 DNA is TGTGCCAGCAGCCCGGACAGCAACTATGGCTACACCTTC. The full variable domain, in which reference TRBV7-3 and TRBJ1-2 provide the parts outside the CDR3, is GAGVSQTPSNKVTEKGKYVELRCDPISGHTALYWYRQSLGQGPEFLIYFQGTGAADDSGLPNDRFFAVRPEGSVSTLKIQRTERGDSAVYLCASSPDSNYGYTFGSGTRLTVV.

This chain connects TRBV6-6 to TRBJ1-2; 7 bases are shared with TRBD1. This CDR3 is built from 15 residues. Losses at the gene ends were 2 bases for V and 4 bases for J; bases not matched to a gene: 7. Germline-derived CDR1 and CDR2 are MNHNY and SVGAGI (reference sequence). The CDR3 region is CASSYLLGGSYGYTF. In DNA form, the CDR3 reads TGTGCCAGCAGTTACCTCCTAGGGGGCTCCTATGGCTACACCTTC.

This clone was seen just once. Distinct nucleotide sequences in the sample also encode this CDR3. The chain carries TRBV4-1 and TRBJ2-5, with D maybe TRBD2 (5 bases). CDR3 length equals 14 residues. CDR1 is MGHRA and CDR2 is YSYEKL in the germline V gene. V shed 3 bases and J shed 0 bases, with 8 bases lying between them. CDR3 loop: CASSQRLYQETQYF. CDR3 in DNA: TGCGCCAGCAGCCAGAGACTATACCAAGAGACCCAGTACTTC.

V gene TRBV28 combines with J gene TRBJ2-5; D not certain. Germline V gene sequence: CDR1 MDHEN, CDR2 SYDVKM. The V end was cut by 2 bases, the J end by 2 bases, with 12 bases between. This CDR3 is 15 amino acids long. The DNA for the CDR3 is TGTGCCAGCAGTTTACGAGCCCCAAAACAAGAGACCCAGTACTTC. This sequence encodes CASSLRAPKQETQYF.

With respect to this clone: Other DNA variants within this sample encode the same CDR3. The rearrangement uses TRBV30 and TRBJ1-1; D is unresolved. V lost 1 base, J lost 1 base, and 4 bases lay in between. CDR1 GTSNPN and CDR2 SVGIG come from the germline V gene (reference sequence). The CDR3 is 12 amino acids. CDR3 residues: CAWSEGNTEAFF. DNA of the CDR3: TGTGCCTGGAGTGAGGGGAACACTGAAGCTTTCTTT. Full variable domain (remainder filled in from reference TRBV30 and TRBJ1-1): SQTIHQWPATLVQPVGSPLSLECTVEGTSNPNLYWYRQAAGRGLQLLFYSVGIGQISSEVPQNLSASRPQDRQFILSSKKLLLSDSGFYLCAWSEGNTEAFFGQGTRLTVV.

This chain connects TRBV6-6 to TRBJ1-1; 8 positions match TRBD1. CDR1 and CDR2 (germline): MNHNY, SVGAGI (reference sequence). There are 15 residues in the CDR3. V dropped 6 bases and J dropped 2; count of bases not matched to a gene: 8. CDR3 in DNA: TGTGCCAGCAGAGATGACAGGGGCCCAAACACTGAAGCTTTCTTT. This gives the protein CASRDDRGPNTEAFF.

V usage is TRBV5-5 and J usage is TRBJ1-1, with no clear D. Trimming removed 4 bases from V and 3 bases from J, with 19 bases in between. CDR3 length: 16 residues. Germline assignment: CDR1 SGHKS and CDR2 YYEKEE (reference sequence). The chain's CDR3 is CASSLSAERGHTEAFF. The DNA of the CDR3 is TGTGCCAGCAGCCTTAGCGCCGAAAGAGGTCACACTGAAGCTTTCTTT.

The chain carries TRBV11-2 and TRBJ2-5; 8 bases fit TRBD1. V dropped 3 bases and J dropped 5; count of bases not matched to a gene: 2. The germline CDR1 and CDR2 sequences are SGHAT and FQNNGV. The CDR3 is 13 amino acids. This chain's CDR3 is CASSFAGGETQYF. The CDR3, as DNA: TGTGCCAGCAGCTTCGCAGGGGGCGAGACCCAGTACTTC.

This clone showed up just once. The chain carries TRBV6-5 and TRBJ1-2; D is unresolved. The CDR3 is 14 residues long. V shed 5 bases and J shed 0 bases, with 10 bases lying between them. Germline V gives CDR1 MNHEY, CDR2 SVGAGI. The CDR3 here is CASSLNPTNYGYTF. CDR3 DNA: TGTGCCAGCAGTCTTAATCCCACTAACTATGGCTACACCTTC.

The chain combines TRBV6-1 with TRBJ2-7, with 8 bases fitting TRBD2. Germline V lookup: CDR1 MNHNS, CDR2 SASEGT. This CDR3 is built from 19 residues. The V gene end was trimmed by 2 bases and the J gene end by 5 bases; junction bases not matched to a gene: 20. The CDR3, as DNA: TGTGCCAGCAGTGAAAGGGGAGGAGGAGCGGGAGAGGTTTCCCACGAGCAGTACTTC. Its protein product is CASSERGGGAGEVSHEQYF.

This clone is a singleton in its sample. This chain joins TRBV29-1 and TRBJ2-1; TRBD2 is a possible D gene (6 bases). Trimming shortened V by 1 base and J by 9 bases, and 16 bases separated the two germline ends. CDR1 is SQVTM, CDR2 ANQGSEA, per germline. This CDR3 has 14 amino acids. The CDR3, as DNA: TGCAGCGTTGAAGCGGGAGTAAGATTGCTTGAGCAGTTCTTC. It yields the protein CSVEAGVRLLEQFF.

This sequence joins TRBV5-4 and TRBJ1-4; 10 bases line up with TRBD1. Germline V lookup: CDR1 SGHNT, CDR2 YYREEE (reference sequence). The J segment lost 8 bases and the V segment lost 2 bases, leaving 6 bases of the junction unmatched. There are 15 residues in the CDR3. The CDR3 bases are TGTGCCAGCAGCTTAACCGGGACAGGGGAAGAAAAACTGTTTTTT. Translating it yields CASSLTGTGEEKLFF. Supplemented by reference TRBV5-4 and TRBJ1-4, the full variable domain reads ETGVTQSPTHLIKTRGQQVTLRCSSQSGHNTVSWYQQALGQGPQFIFQYYREEENGRGNFPPRFSGLQFPNYSSELNVNALELDDSALYLCASSLTGTGEEKLFFGSGTQLSVL.

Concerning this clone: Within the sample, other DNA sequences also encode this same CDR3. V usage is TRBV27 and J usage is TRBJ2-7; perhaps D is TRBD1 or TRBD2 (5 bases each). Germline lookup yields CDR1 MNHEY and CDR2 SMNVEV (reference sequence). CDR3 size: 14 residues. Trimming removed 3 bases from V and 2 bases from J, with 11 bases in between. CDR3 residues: CASSFRDGTYEQYF. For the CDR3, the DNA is TGTGCCAGCAGTTTTCGGGACGGAACCTACGAGCAGTACTTC.

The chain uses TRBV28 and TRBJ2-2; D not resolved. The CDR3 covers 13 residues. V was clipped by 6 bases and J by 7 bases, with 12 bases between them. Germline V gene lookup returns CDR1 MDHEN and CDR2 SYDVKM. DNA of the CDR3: TGTGCCAGCAGGAAATCGGGCGGCGGGGAGCTGTTTTTT. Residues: CASRKSGGGELFF.

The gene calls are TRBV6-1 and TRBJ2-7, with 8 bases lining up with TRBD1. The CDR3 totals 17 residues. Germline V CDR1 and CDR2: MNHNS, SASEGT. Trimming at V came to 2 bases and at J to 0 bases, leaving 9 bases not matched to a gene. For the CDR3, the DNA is TGTGCCAGCAGTGAACCTAGACAGGGGATAAGCTCCTACGAGCAGTACTTC. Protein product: CASSEPRQGISSYEQYF.

In DNA form, the CDR3 reads TGTGCCAGTAGTGTTAGACAGGGGCTTAGCACAGATACGCAGTATTTT. This codes for CASSVRQGLSTDTQYF. The V gene is TRBV19, the J gene TRBJ2-3; 8 bases are shared with TRBD1. V trimming: 5 bases; J trimming: 0 bases; junction bases outside the gene matches: 7. Germline V gene sequence: CDR1 LNHDA, CDR2 SQIVND (reference sequence). The CDR3 has 16 amino acids.

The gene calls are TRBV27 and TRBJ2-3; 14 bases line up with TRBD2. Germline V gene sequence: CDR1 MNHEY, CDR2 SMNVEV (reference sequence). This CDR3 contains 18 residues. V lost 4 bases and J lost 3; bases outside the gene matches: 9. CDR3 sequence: CASSSRGTSGRTTDTQYF. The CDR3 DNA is TGTGCCAGCAGTTCCAGGGGGACTAGCGGGAGAACGACAGATACGCAGTATTTT.

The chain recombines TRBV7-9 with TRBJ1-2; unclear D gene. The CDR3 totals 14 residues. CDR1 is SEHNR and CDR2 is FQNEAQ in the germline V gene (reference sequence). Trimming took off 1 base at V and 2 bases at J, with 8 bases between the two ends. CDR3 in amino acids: CASSLEGRNYGYTF. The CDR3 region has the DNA TGTGCCAGCAGCTTAGAGGGCAGAAACTATGGCTACACCTTC.

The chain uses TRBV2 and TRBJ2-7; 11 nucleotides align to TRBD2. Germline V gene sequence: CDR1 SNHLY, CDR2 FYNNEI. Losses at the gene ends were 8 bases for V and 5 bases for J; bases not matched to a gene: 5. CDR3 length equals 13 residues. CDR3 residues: CASSVAGGNEQYF. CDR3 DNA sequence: TGTGCCAGCTCCGTAGCGGGAGGGAACGAGCAGTACTTC.

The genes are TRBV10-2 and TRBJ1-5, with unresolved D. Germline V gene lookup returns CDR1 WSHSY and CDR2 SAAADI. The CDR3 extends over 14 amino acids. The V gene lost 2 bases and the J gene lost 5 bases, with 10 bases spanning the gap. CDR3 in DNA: TGCGCCAGCAGTGAGATCGGGCGGGATCAGCCCCAGCATTTT. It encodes CASSEIGRDQPQHF.

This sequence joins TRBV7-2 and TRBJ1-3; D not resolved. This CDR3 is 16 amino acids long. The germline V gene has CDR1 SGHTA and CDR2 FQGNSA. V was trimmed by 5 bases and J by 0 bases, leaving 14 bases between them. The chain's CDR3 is CASSPVPISSGNTIYF. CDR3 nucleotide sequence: TGTGCCAGCAGCCCCGTTCCAATTAGCTCTGGAAACACCATATATTTT.

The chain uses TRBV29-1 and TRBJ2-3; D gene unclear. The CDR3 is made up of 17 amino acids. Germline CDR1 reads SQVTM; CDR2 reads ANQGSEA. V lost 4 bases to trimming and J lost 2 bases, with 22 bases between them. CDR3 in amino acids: CSVAGGRDSQSTDTQYF. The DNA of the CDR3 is TGCAGCGTTGCGGGCGGACGTGATTCCCAATCCACAGATACGCAGTATTTT.

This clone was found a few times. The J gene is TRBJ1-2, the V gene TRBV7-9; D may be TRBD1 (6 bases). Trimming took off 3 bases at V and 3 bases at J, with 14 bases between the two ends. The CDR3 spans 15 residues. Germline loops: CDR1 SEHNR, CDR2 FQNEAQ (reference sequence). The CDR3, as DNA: TGTGCCAGCAGCTTTTCATCCGGGGGCGACTATGGCTACACCTTC. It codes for CASSFSSGGDYGYTF.

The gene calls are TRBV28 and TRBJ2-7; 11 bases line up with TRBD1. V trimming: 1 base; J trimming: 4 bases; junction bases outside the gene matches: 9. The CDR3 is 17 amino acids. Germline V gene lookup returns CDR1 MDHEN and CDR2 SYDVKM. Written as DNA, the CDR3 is TGTGCCAGCAGTTTATCCTCGGACAGGGGGCAGGTTTACGAGCAGTACTTC. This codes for CASSLSSDRGQVYEQYF.

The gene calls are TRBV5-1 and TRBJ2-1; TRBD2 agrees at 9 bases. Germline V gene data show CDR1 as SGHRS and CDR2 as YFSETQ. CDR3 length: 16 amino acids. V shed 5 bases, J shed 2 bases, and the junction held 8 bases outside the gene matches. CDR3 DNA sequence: TGCGCCAGCAGGGATGTAGCGGGAGAGACCTACAATGAGCAGTTCTTC. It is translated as CASRDVAGETYNEQFF.

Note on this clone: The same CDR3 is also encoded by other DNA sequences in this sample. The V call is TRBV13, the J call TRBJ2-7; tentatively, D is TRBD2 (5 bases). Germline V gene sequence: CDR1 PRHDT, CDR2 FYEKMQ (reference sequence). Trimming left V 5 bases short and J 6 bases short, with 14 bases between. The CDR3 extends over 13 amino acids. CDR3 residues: CASSPGEGGEQYF. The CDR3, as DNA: TGTGCCAGCAGCCCCGGAGAGGGCGGCGAGCAGTACTTC. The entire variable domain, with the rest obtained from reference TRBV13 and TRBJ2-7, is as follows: AAGVIQSPRHLIKEKRETATLKCYPIPRHDTVYWYQQGPGQDPQFLISFYEKMQSDKGSIPDRFSAQQFSDYHSELNMSSLELGDSALYFCASSPGEGGEQYFGPGTRLTVT.

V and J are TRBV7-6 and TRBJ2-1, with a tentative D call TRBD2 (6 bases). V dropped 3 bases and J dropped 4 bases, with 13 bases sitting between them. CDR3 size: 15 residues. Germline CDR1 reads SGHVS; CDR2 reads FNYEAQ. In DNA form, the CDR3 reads TGTGCCAGCAGCTTTAATCCGGGAGAGTACAATGAGCAGTTCTTC. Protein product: CASSFNPGEYNEQFF.

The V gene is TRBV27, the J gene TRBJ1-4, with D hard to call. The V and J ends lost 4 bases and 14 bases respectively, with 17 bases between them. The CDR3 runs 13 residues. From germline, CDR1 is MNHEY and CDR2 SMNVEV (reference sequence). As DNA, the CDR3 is TGTGCCAGCAGTTCCCAGTTCCCGTCGACTCTGTTTTTT. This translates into CASSSQFPSTLFF. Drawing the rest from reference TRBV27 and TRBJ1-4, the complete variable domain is EAQVTQNPRYLITVTGKKLTVTCSQNMNHEYMSWYRQDPGLGLRQIYYSMNVEVTDKGDVPEGYKVSRKEKRNFPLILESPSPNQTSLYFCASSSQFPSTLFFGSGTQLSVL.

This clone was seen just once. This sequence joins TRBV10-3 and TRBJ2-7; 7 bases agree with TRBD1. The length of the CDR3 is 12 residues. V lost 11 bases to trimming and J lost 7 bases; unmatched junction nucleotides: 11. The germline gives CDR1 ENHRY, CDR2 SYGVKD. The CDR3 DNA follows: TGTGCCTCCGAAGGACCGACAGGGGAGCAGTACTTC. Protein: CASEGPTGEQYF.

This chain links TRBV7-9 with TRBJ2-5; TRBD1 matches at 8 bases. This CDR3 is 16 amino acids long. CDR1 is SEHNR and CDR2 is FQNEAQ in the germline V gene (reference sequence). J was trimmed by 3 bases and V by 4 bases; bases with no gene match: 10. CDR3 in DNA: TGTGCCAGCAGCTCCCCCAGGGGGCGAGGAGAAGAGACCCAGTACTTC. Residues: CASSSPRGRGEETQYF.

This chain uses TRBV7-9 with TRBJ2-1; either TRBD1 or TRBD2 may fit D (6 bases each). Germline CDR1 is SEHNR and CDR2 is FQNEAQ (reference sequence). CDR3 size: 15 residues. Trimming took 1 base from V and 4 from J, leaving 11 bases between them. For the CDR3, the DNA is TGTGCCAGCAGCTTAGAGGGGGGCTTGTACAATGAGCAGTTCTTC. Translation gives CASSLEGGLYNEQFF. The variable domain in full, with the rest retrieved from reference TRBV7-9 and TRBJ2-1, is DTGVSQNPRHKITKRGQNVTFRCDPISEHNRLYWYRQTLGQGPEFLTYFQNEAQLEKSRLLSDRFSAERPKGSFSTLEIQRTEQGDSAMYLCASSLEGGLYNEQFFGPGTRLTVL.

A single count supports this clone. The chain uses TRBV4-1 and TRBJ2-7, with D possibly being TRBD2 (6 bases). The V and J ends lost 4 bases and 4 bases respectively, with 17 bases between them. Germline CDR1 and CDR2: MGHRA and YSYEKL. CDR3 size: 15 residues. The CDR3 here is CASSRQMGTSYEQYF. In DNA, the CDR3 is TGCGCCAGCAGCCGGCAGATGGGGACTTCATACGAGCAGTACTTC.